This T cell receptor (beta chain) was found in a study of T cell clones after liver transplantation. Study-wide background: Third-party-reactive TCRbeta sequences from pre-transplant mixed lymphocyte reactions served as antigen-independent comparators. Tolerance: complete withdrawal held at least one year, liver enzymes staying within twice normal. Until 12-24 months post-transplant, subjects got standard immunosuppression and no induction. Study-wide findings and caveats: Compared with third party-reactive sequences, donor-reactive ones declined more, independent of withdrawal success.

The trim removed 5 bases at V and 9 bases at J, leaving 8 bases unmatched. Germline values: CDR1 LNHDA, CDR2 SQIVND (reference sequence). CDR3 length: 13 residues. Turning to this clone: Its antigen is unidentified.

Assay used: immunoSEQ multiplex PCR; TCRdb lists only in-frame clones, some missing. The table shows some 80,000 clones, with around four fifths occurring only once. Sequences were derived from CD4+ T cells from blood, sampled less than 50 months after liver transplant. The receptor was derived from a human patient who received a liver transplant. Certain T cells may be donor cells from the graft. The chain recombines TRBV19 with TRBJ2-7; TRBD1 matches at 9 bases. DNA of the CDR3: TGTGCCAGTAGTTTCGGGACAGGGAGAAGGCAGTACTTC. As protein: CASSFGTGRRQYF.